A single sample gave rise to the 8 T cell receptor beta chains below, sequenced in a study of esophageal squamous cell carcinoma under preoperative chemotherapy. The time point was: after preoperative PTX-NDP chemotherapy. Each CDR3 protein gets one entry after TCRdb re-called the PCR reads with MiXCR. Of about 32,000 distinct CDR3 sequences listed, 50% to 60% are singletons. Sampling took place from a patient given preoperative chemotherapy. The receptors stem from a human donor with esophageal squamous cell carcinoma. The donor label of this sample is uncertain.

On this clonotype: One end of the junction varies from germline; a read error may be responsible. The V and J genes are TRBV11-3 and TRBJ2-3; D possibly corresponds to TRBD2 (6 bases). The CDR3 length is 16 residues. CDR1 is SGHNT, CDR2 YENEEA, per germline. In DNA form, the CDR3 reads TGTGCGAGCCGCTCCGCGGGGCTGCGAGCCACAGACATTCAGTATTTC. Translating gives CASRSAGLRATDIQYF. Full variable domain (outside the CDR3, taken from reference TRBV11-3 and TRBJ2-3): EAGVVQSPRYKIIEKKQPVAFWCNPISGHNTLYWYLQNLGQGPELLIRYENEEAVDDSQLPKDRFSAERLKGVDSTLKIQPAELGDSAVYLCASRSAGLRATDIQYFGPGTRLTVL.

About this clonotype: Germline is not matched at one junction end, which may reflect a read error. The gene calls are TRBV7-2 and TRBJ2-4, with 7 bases identical to TRBD2. Germline lookup yields CDR1 SGHTA and CDR2 FQGNSA. This CDR3 spans 15 amino acids. This CDR3 reads CASGMGGCSKDTQYF. DNA of the CDR3: TGTGCCAGCGGCATGGGGGGGTGTTCCAAAGACACGCAGTATTTC.

Of note for this clonotype: The junction does not match germline at one end; this may be a read error. The CDR3 spells CASSSGGLGKDTQYF. DNA of the CDR3: TGTGCCAGCAGCTCGGGGGGGTTAGGCAAAGACACTCAGTATTTC. V gene TRBV7-2 combines with J gene TRBJ2-3; TRBD2 aligns across 8 bases. CDR3 length: 15 amino acids. Germline lookup yields CDR1 SGHTA and CDR2 FQGNSA.

Of note for this clonotype: An end of the junction does not agree with germline; a read error may underlie this. This chain uses TRBV7-2 with TRBJ2-2, with D tentatively TRBD1 (6 bases). Germline values: CDR1 SGHTA, CDR2 FQGNSA. The CDR3 contains 17 residues. Here the CDR3 reads CASGLGARAVRSGAQFF. The CDR3 region has the DNA TGTGCCAGCGGCTTGGGGGCCCGGGCCGTGAGATCCGGGGCGCAGTTTTTT.

This clonotype was detected only a few times. The chain combines TRBV28 with TRBJ2-1, with 14 nucleotides matching TRBD2. The J call could be wrong; TRBJ2-7 is a better fit for the DNA end. Germline-derived CDR1 and CDR2 are MDHEN and SYDVKM. This CDR3 is built from 15 residues. The DNA of the CDR3 is TGTGCCAGCAAAGGACTAGCGGGGGGTCGGTACGAGCAGTACTTC. Protein product: CASKGLAGGRYEQYF.

V gene TRBV6-5 combines with J gene TRBJ2-1, with 10 bases aligning to TRBD1. The CDR3 has 15 amino acids. CDR1 is MNHEY, CDR2 SVGAGI, per germline. Trimming at V came to 2 bases and at J to 6 bases, leaving 4 bases not matched to a gene. This CDR3 is CASSYGQGDLNEQFF. The DNA for the CDR3 is TGTGCCAGCAGTTACGGACAGGGGGACCTCAATGAGCAGTTCTTC.

This clonotype was seen more than once but under ten times. The J gene is TRBJ2-1, the V gene TRBV6-1, with D tentatively TRBD1 or TRBD2 (5 bases each). The CDR3 is 14 residues long. Germline CDR1 and CDR2: MNHNS and SASEGT. The V and J ends lost 5 bases and 5 bases respectively, with 13 bases between them. The CDR3 DNA follows: TGTGCCAGCAGTCAGGGAGCTAATCACAATGAGCAGTTCTTC. Protein sequence: CASSQGANHNEQFF.

Concerning this clonotype: Mismatch with germline at one junction end may stem from a read error. The chain employs TRBV11-2 and TRBJ2-4, with D perhaps TRBD2 (6 bases). The germline V gene has CDR1 SGHAT and CDR2 FQNNGV. This CDR3 has 15 residues. The CDR3: CASSPGDRIKNIQYF. Written as DNA, the CDR3 is TGTGCCAGCAGCCCGGGGGACCGGATTAAAAATATTCAGTACTTC.